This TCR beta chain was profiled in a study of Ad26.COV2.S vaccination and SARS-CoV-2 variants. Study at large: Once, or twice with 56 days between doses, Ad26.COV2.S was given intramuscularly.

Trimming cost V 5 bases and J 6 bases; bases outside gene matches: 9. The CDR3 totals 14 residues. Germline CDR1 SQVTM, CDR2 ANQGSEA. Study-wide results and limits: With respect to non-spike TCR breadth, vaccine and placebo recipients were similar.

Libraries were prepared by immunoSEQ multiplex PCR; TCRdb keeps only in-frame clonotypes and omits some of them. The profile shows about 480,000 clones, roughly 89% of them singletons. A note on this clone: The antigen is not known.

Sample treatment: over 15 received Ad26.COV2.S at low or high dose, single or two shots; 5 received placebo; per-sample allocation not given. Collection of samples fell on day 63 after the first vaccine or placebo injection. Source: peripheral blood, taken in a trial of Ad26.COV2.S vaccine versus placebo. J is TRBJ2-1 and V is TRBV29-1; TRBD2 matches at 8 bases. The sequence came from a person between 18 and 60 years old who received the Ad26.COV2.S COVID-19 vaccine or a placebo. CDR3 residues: CSVKTGLGGNEQFF. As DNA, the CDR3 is TGCAGCGTTAAAACGGGACTAGGAGGCAATGAGCAGTTCTTC.